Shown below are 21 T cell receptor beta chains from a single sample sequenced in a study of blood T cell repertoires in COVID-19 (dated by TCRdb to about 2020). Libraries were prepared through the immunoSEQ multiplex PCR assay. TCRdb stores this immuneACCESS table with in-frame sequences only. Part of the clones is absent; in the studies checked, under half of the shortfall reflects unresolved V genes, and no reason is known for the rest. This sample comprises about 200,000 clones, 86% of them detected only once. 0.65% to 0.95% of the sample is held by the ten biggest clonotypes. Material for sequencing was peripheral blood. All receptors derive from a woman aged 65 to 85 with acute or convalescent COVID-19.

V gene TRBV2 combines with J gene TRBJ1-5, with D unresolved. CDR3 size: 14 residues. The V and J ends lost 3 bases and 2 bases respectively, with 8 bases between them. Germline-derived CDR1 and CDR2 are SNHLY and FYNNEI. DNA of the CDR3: TGTGCCAGCAGTGAGTGGCAGGGCAATCAGCCCCAGCATTTT. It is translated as CASSEWQGNQPQHF.

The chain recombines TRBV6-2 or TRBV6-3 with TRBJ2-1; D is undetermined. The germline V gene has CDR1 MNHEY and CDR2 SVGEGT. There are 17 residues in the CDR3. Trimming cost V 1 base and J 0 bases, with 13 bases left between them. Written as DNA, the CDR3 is TGTGCCAGCAGTTACTTGTCTTTAGCAGTCTCCTACAATGAGCAGTTCTTC. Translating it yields CASSYLSLAVSYNEQFF.

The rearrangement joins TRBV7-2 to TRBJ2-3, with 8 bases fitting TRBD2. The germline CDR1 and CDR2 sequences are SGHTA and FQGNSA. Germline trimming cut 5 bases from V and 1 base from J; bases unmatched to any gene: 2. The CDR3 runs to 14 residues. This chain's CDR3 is CASSAGGGTDTQYF. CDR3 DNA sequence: TGTGCCAGCAGCGCGGGGGGTGGCACAGATACGCAGTATTTT.

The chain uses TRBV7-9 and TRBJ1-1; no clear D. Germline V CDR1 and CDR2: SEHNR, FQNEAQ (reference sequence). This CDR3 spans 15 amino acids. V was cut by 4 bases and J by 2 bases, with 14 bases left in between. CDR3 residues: CASSSEGYRNTEAFF. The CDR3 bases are TGTGCCAGCAGCTCAGAGGGTTATCGTAACACTGAAGCTTTCTTT.

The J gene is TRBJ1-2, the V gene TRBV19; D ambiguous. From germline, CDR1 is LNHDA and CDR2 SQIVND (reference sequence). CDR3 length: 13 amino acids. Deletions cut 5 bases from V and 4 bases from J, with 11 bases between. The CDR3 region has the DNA TGTGCCAGTAGTTTCCGGGGAGGCTATGGCTACACCTTC. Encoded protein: CASSFRGGYGYTF.

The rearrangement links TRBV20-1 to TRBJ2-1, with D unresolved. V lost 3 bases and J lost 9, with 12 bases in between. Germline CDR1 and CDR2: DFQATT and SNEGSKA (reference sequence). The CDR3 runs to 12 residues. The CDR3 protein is CSASPRVGEQFF. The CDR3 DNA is TGCAGTGCTAGTCCCCGGGTGGGTGAGCAGTTCTTC.

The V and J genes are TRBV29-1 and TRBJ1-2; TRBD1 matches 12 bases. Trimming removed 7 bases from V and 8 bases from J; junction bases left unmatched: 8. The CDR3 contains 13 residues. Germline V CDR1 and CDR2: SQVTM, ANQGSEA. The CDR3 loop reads CSATGTGGVGYTF. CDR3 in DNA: TGCAGCGCCACCGGGACAGGGGGCGTCGGCTACACCTTC.

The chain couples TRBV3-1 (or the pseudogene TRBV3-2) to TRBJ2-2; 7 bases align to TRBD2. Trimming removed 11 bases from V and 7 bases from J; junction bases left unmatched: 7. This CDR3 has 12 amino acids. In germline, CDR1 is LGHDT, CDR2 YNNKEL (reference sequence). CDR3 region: CASEAGFGELFF. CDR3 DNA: TGTGCCTCCGAAGCGGGGTTCGGGGAGCTGTTTTTT.

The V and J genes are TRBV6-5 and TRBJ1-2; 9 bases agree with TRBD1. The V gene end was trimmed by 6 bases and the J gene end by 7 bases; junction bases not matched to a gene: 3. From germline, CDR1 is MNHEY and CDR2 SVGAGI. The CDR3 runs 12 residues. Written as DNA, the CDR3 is TGTGCCAGCAGAAGACAGGGGGGTGGCTACACCTTC. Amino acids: CASRRQGGGYTF.

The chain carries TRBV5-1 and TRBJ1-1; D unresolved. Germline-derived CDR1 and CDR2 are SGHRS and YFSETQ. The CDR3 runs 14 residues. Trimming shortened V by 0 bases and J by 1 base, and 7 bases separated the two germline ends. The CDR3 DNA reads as TGCGCCAGCAGCTTGGGAACAGCGAACACTGAAGCTTTCTTT. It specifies CASSLGTANTEAFF.

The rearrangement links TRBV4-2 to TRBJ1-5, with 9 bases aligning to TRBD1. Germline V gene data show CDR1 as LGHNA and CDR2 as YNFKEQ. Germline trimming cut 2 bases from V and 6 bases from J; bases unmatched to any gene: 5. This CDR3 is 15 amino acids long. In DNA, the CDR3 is TGTGCCAGCAGCCAATTCACAGGGGGCACTCAGCCCCAGCATTTT. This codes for CASSQFTGGTQPQHF.

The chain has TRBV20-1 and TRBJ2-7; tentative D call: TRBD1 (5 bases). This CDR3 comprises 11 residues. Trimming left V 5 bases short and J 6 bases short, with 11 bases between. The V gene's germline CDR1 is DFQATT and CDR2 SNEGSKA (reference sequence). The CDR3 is CSARREAEQYF. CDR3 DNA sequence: TGCAGTGCTCGCAGGGAAGCCGAGCAGTACTTC.

The CDR3 loop reads CASSSGLGEGGAIAGELFF. The CDR3 coding sequence is TGCGCCAGCAGCTCGGGACTCGGGGAGGGAGGGGCAATCGCCGGGGAGCTGTTTTTT. V is TRBV5-1 and J is TRBJ2-2; TRBD2 aligns across 7 bases. The length of the CDR3 is 19 residues. The J segment lost 6 bases and the V segment lost 3 bases, leaving 20 bases of the junction unmatched. CDR1 SGHRS and CDR2 YFSETQ come from the germline V gene. Together with reference TRBV5-1 and TRBJ2-2, the CDR3 gives the full variable domain: KAGVTQTPRYLIKTRGQQVTLSCSPISGHRSVSWYQQTPGQGLQFLFEYFSETQRNKGNFPGRFSGRQFSNSRSEMNVSTLELGDSALYLCASSSGLGEGGAIAGELFFGEGSRLTVL.

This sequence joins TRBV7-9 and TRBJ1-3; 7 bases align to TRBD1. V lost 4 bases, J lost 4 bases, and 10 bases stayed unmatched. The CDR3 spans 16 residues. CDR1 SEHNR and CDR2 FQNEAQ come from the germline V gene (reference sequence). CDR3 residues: CASSSGTVGTGNTIYF. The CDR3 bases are TGTGCCAGCAGCTCCGGGACAGTTGGTACCGGAAACACCATATATTTT. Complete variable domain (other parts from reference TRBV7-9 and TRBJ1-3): DTGVSQNPRHKITKRGQNVTFRCDPISEHNRLYWYRQTLGQGPEFLTYFQNEAQLEKSRLLSDRFSAERPKGSFSTLEIQRTEQGDSAMYLCASSSGTVGTGNTIYFGEGSWLTVV.

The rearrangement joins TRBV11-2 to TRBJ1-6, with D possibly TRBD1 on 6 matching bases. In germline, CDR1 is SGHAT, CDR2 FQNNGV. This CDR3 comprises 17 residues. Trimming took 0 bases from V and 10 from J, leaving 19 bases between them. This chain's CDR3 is CASSLDLWARGKSPLHF. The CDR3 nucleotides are TGTGCCAGCAGCTTAGATCTGTGGGCAAGGGGGAAGTCACCCCTCCACTTT. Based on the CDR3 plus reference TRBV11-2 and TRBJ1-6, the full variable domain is EAGVAQSPRYKIIEKRQSVAFWCNPISGHATLYWYQQILGQGPKLLIQFQNNGVVDDSQLPKDRFSAERLKGVDSTLKIQPAKLEDSAVYLCASSLDLWARGKSPLHFGNGTRLTVT.

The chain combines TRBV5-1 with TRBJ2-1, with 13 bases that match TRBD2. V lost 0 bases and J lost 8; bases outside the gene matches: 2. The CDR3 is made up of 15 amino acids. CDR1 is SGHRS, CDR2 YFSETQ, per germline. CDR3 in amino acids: CASSLVLAGGDEQFF. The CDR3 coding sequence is TGCGCCAGCAGCTTGGTACTAGCGGGAGGGGATGAGCAGTTCTTC.

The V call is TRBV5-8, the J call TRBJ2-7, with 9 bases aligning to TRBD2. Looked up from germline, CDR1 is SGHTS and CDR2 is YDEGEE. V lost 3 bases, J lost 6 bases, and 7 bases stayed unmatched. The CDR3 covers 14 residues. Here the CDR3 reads CASSSSSGMGEQYF. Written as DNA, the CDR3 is TGTGCCAGCAGCTCATCTAGCGGGATGGGCGAGCAGTACTTC.

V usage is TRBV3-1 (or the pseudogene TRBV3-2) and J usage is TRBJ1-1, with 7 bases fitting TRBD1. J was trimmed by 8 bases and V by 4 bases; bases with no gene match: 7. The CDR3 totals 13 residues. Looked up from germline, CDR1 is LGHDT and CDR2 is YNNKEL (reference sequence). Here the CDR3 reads CASSPRQGSEAFF. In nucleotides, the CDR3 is TGTGCCAGCAGCCCTAGACAGGGTAGCGAAGCTTTCTTT.

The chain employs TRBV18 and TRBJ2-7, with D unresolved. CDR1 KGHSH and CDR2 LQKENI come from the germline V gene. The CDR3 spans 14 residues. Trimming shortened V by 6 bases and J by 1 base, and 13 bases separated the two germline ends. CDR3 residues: CASSLVGQSYEQYF. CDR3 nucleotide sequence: TGTGCCAGCTCCCTTGTTGGGCAGTCCTACGAGCAGTACTTC.

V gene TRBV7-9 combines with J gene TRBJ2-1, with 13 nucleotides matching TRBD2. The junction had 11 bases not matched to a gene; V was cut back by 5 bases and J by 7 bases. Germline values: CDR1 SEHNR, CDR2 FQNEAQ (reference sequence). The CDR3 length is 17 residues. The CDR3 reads CASSAIRGLAGVNEQFF. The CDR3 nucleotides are TGTGCCAGCAGCGCCATTCGTGGACTAGCGGGAGTTAATGAGCAGTTCTTC. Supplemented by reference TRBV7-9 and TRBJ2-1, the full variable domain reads DTGVSQNPRHKITKRGQNVTFRCDPISEHNRLYWYRQTLGQGPEFLTYFQNEAQLEKSRLLSDRFSAERPKGSFSTLEIQRTEQGDSAMYLCASSAIRGLAGVNEQFFGPGTRLTVL.

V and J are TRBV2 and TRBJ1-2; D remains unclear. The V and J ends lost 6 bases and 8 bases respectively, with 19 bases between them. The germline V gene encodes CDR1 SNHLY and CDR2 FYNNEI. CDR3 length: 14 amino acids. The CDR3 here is CASRDTTDLKGYTF. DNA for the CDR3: TGTGCCAGCAGAGATACCACCGACTTGAAAGGCTACACCTTC.